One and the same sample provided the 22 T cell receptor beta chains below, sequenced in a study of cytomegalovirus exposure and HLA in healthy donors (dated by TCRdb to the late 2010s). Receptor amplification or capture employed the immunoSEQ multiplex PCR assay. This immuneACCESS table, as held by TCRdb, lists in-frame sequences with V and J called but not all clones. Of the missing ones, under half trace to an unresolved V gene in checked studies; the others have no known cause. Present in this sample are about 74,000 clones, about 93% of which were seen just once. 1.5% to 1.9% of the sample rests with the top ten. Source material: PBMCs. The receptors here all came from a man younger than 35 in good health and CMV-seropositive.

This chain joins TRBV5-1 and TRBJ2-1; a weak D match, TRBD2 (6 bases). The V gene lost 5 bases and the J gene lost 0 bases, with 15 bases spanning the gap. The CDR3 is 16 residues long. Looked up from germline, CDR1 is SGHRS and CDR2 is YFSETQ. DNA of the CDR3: TGCGCCAGCAGTTTCAGCGGGTCTAGCTCCTACAATGAGCAGTTCTTC. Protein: CASSFSGSSSYNEQFF.

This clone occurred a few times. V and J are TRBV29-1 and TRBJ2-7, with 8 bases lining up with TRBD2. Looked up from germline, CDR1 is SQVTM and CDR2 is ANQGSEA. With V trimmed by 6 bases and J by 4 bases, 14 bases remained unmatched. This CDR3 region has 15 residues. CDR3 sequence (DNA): TGCAGCGTGGACCTCATTCGGGAGGGCCAGTACGAGCAGTACTTC. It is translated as CSVDLIREGQYEQYF.

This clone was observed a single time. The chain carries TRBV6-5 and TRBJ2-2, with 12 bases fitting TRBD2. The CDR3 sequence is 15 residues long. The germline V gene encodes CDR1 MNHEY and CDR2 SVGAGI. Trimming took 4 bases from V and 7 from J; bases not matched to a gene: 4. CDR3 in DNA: TGTGCCAGCAGTTCGACTAGCGGGAGAAACGGGGAGCTGTTTTTT. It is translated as CASSSTSGRNGELFF.

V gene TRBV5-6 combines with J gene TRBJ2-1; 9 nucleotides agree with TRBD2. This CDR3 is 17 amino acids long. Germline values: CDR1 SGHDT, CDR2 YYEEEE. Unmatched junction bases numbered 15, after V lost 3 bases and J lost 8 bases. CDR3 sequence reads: CASSSISSGASVDEQFF. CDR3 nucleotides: TGTGCCAGCAGCTCGATATCTAGCGGGGCCTCGGTGGATGAGCAGTTCTTC.

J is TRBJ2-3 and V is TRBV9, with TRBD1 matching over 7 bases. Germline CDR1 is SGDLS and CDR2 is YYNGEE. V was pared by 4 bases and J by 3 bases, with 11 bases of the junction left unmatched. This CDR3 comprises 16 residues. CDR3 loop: CASSYRITTGTDTQYF. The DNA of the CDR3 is TGTGCCAGCAGCTACCGCATTACGACAGGGACAGATACGCAGTATTTT.

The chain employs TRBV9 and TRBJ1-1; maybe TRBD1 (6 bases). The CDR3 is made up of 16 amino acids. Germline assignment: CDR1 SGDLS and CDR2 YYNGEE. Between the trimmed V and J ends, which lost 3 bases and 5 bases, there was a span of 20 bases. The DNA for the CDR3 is TGTGCCAGCAGCGAGGAGCCCCTAAGGGGGAGTACTGAAGCTTTCTTT. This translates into CASSEEPLRGSTEAFF.

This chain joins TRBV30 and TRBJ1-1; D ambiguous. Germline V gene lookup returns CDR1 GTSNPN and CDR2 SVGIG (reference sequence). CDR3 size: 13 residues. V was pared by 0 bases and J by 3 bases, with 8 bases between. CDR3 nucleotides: TGTGCCTGGAGTGTAAATCTTGACACTGAAGCTTTCTTT. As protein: CAWSVNLDTEAFF.

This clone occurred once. Here the CDR3 reads CASSVGWTGEGGYTF. CDR3 DNA sequence: TGTGCCAGCAGCGTAGGTTGGACAGGGGAAGGTGGCTACACCTTC. The V call is TRBV9, the J call TRBJ1-2; 9 bases line up with TRBD1. This CDR3 spans 15 amino acids. Germline V gives CDR1 SGDLS, CDR2 YYNGEE. Losses at the gene ends were 0 bases for V and 7 bases for J; bases not matched to a gene: 7.

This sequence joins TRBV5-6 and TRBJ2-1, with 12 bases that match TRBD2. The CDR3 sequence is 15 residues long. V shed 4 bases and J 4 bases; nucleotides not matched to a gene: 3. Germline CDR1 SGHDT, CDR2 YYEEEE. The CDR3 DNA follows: TGTGCCAGCAGCCACGGGACTAGCGGGTACAATGAGCAGTTCTTC. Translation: CASSHGTSGYNEQFF.

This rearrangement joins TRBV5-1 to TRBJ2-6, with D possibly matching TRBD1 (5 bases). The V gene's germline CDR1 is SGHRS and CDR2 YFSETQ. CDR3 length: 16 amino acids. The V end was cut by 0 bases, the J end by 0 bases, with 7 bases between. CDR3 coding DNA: TGCGCCAGCAGCTTGGACGGACACTCTGGGGCCAACGTCCTGACTTTC. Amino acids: CASSLDGHSGANVLTF.

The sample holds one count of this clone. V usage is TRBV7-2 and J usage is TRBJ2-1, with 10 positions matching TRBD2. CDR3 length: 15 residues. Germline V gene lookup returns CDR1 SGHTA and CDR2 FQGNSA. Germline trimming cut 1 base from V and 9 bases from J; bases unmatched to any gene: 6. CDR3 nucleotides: TGTGCCAGCAGCTTAGGGCTAGCGGGAGAAAGTGAGCAGTTCTTC. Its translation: CASSLGLAGESEQFF. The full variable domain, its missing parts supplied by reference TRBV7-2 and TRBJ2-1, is GAGVSQSPSNKVTEKGKDVELRCDPISGHTALYWYRQSLGQGLEFLIYFQGNSAPDKSGLPSDRFSAERTGGSVSTLTIQRTQQEDSAVYLCASSLGLAGESEQFFGPGTRLTVL.

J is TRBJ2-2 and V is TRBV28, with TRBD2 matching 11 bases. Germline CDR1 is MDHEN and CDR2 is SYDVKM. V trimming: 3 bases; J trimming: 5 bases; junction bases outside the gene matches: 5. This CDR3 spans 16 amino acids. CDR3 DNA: TGTGCCAGCAGTTTGCAAATAGCGGGAGGGACCGGGGAGCTGTTTTTT. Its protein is CASSLQIAGGTGELFF. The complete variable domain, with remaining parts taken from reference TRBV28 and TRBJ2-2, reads DVKVTQSSRYLVKRTGEKVFLECVQDMDHENMFWYRQDPGLGLRLIYFSYDVKMKEKGDIPEGYSVSREKKERFSLILESASTNQTSMYLCASSLQIAGGTGELFFGEGSRLTVL.

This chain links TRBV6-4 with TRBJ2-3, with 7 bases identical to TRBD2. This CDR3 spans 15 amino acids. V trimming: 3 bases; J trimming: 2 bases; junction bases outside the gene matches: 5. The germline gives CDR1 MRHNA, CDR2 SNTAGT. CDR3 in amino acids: CASSDGGSATDTQYF. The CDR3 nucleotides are TGTGCCAGCAGTGATGGCGGGAGCGCCACAGATACGCAGTATTTT.

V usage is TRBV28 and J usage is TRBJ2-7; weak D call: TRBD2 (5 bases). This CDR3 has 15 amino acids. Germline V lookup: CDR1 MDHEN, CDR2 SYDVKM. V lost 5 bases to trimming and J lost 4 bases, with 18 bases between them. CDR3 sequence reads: CASSPYPGRRYEQYF. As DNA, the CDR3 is TGTGCCAGCAGTCCCTACCCCGGGCGGAGGTACGAGCAGTACTTC.

CDR3 nucleotides: TGTGCCGCAAGTAGCGGGGTAACCTACGAGCAGTACTTC. Translation: CAASSGVTYEQYF. The chain couples TRBV10-3 to TRBJ2-7; TRBD2 agrees at 8 bases. The CDR3 has 13 amino acids. V trimming: 11 bases; J trimming: 2 bases; junction bases outside the gene matches: 8. In germline, CDR1 is ENHRY, CDR2 SYGVKD.

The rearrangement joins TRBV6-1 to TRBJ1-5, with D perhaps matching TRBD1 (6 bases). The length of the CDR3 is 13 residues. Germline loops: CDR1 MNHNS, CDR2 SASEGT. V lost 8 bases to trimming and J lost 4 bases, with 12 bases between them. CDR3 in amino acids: CASGQGINQPQHF. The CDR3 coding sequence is TGTGCCAGCGGGCAGGGGATAAATCAGCCCCAGCATTTT.

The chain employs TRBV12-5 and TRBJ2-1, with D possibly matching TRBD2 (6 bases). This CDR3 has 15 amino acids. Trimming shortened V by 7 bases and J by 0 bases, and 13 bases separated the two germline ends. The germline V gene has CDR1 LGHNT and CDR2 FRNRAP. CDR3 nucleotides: TGTGCTAGTGTAGGTGGGGGGAGCTCCTACAATGAGCAGTTCTTC. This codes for CASVGGGSSYNEQFF.

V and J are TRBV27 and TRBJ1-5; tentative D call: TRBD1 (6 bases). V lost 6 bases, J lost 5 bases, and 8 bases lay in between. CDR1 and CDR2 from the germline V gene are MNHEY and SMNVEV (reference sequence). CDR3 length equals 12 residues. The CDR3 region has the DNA TGTGCCAGCAGACAGGGACATCAGCCCCAGCATTTT. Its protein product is CASRQGHQPQHF.

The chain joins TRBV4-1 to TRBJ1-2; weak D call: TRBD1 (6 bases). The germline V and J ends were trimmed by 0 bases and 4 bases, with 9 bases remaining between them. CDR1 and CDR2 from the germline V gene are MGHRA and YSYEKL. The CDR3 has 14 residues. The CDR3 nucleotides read TGCGCCAGCAGCCAAGAACCCAGGGGCTATGGCTACACCTTC. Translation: CASSQEPRGYGYTF.

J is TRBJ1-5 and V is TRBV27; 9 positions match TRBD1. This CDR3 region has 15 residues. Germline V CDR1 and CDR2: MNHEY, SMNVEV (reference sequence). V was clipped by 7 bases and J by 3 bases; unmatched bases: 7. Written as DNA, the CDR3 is TGTGCCAGCAAGGGACAGGGTGCGGTCAATCAGCCCCAGCATTTT. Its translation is CASKGQGAVNQPQHF.

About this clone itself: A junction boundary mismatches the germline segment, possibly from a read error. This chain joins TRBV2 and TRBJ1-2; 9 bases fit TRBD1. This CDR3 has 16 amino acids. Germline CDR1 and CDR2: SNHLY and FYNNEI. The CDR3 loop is CASSEGQGTFNYGYTF. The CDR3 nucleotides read TGTGCCAGCAGCGAAGGACAGGGGACTTTTAACTATGGCTACACCTTC. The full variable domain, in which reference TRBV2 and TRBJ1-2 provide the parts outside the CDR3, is EPEVTQTPSHQVTQMGQEVILRCVPISNHLYFYWYRQILGQKVEFLVSFYNNEISEKSEIFDDQFSVERPDGSNFTLKIRSTKLEDSAMYFCASSEGQGTFNYGYTFGSGTRLTVV.

CDR3 amino acids: CASSPQGAEAFF. CDR3 nucleotides: TGTGCCAGCAGTCCACAGGGGGCTGAAGCTTTCTTT. V gene TRBV7-8 combines with J gene TRBJ1-1; 8 bases align to TRBD1. Trimming took 6 bases from V and 6 from J; bases not matched to a gene: 3. The CDR3 totals 12 residues. Germline values: CDR1 SGHVS, CDR2 FQNEAQ.